Only a few counts were recorded for the clone carrying this TCR beta chain. The antigen remains undetermined. Each CDR3 protein gets one entry after TCRdb re-called the RT-PCR reads with MiXCR. The sample shows hundreds of thousands of distinct CDR3 sequences, around 16% of them seen only once. These data belong to a study of response to subunit inactivated influenza vaccine. Regarding the study as a whole: Authors suggested that a seasonal influenza vaccination recruits few new T cells each time.

This CDR3 comprises 13 residues. V was shortened by 2 bases and J by 4 bases, with 8 bases between the two germline ends. The input for sequencing was PBMCs from blood, taken approximately 12 days after vaccination. The rearrangement uses TRBV12-3 or TRBV12-4 and TRBJ1-1, with D uncertain. The receptor was isolated from a man aged 45-60 years who received an inactivated influenza vaccine. The DNA of the CDR3 is TGTGCCAGCAGTTTACTACGGTTCACTGAAGCTTTCTTT. Translated, it gives CASSLLRFTEAFF.